The 9 T cell receptor beta chains below were found in one sample sequenced in a study of T cells after yellow fever vaccination. TCRdb redid the calling of the 5' RACE reads with MiXCR, one entry per CDR3 protein. The sample includes about 350,000 distinct CDR3 sequences, around 13% of them seen just once. The sequences come from CD4+ T cells sorted from PBMCs, collected 15 days after the yellow fever booster vaccination. The receptors were gathered from a man aged 18 to 30 who received the YFV17D yellow fever vaccine.

The sample holds a few counts of this clonotype. The genes are TRBV7-2 and TRBJ2-6; D unresolved. Germline lookup yields CDR1 SGHTA and CDR2 FQGNSA. V gave up 2 bases and J gave up 3 bases, with 8 bases separating them. This CDR3 region has 15 residues. The CDR3 protein is CASSLWVDGANVLTF. In nucleotides, the CDR3 is TGTGCCAGCAGCTTATGGGTGGATGGGGCCAACGTCCTGACTTTC.

The CDR3 loop is CASSLDRVADTQYF. The DNA of the CDR3 is TGCGCCAGCAGCTTGGACAGGGTCGCAGATACGCAGTATTTT. V is TRBV5-1 and J is TRBJ2-3; possibly TRBD1 for D (6 bases). The CDR3 has 14 residues. The V end was cut by 0 bases, the J end by 4 bases, with 9 bases between. Germline values: CDR1 SGHRS, CDR2 YFSETQ.

This chain links TRBV5-4 with TRBJ2-1; tentatively, D is TRBD2 (5 bases). CDR3 length: 16 residues. Germline CDR1 reads SGHNT; CDR2 reads YYREEE (reference sequence). V shed 0 bases and J shed 3 bases, with 13 bases lying between them. The CDR3 DNA sequence: TGTGCCAGCAGCTTGGGGACGGGGAACCACTACAATGAGCAGTTCTTC. This sequence encodes CASSLGTGNHYNEQFF. Variable domain in full (rest from reference TRBV5-4 and TRBJ2-1): ETGVTQSPTHLIKTRGQQVTLRCSSQSGHNTVSWYQQALGQGPQFIFQYYREEENGRGNFPPRFSGLQFPNYSSELNVNALELDDSALYLCASSLGTGNHYNEQFFGPGTRLTVL.

The CDR3 region is CASSYESGYGYEQYF. The CDR3 coding sequence is TGTGCCAGCAGTTACGAATCAGGGTATGGATACGAGCAGTACTTC. The chain couples TRBV6-2 or TRBV6-3 to TRBJ2-7; weak D call: TRBD1 (5 bases). The V gene lost 2 bases and the J gene lost 4 bases, with 15 bases spanning the gap. The germline V gene has CDR1 MNHEY and CDR2 SVGEGT. The length of the CDR3 is 15 residues.

This rearrangement joins TRBV18 to TRBJ1-1; D gene uncertain. Germline-derived CDR1 and CDR2 are KGHSH and LQKENI. V was trimmed by 3 bases and J by 0 bases, leaving 8 bases between them. The CDR3 covers 14 residues. The CDR3 loop reads CASSPADLNTEAFF. CDR3 nucleotides: TGTGCCAGCTCACCGGCGGACTTGAACACTGAAGCTTTCTTT.

This clonotype has a count of ten or more. The chain joins TRBV5-1 to TRBJ1-1; possibly TRBD1 for D (5 bases). CDR3 length: 13 amino acids. Trimming stripped 0 bases from V and 6 bases from J, with 9 bases between. Germline loops: CDR1 SGHRS, CDR2 YFSETQ. This chain's CDR3 is CASSLGRDAEAFF. The CDR3 DNA sequence: TGCGCCAGCAGCTTGGGCAGGGATGCTGAAGCTTTCTTT. Using reference TRBV5-1 and TRBJ1-1 for the parts outside the CDR3, the full variable domain is KAGVTQTPRYLIKTRGQQVTLSCSPISGHRSVSWYQQTPGQGLQFLFEYFSETQRNKGNFPGRFSGRQFSNSRSEMNVSTLELGDSALYLCASSLGRDAEAFFGQGTRLTVV.

The chain uses TRBV30 and TRBJ2-5, with unresolved D. CDR3 length equals 12 residues. Germline CDR1 GTSNPN, CDR2 SVGIG (reference sequence). Trimming took 3 bases from V and 5 from J, leaving 10 bases between them. The CDR3 here is CAWRDPLETQYF. DNA for the CDR3: TGTGCCTGGAGGGACCCCCTGGAGACCCAGTACTTC.

This clonotype has only a few counts. The rearrangement joins TRBV5-4 to TRBJ2-1; 9 nucleotides match TRBD2. The CDR3 is made up of 14 amino acids. Unmatched junction bases numbered 10, after V lost 10 bases and J lost 5 bases. Germline CDR1 SGHNT, CDR2 YYREEE (reference sequence). Here the CDR3 DNA reads TGTGCCTCGTCTGCGGGGGGGCGGGACAATGAGCAGTTCTTC. Translating gives CASSAGGRDNEQFF. Filled out from reference TRBV5-4 and TRBJ2-1, the complete variable domain reads ETGVTQSPTHLIKTRGQQVTLRCSSQSGHNTVSWYQQALGQGPQFIFQYYREEENGRGNFPPRFSGLQFPNYSSELNVNALELDDSALYLCASSAGGRDNEQFFGPGTRLTVL.

The rearrangement joins TRBV6-6 to TRBJ1-1, with D maybe TRBD1 (5 bases). CDR3 size: 15 residues. CDR1 and CDR2 from the germline V gene are MNHNY and SVGAGI (reference sequence). V was trimmed by 3 bases and J by 2 bases, leaving 13 bases between them. CDR3 DNA sequence: TGTGCCAGCAGTTATGTCGGGACGGGTAACACTGAAGCTTTCTTT. Encoded protein: CASSYVGTGNTEAFF.